This TCR beta chain comes out of a study of cytomegalovirus exposure and HLA in healthy donors. A multiplex PCR was run with 60 Vbeta primers and 13 Jbeta primers. Here immunoSEQ multiplex PCR was the method, and the copy in TCRdb shows in-frame clones only, minus some. The table has 200,000 to 250,000 clones, around 84% seen once. Germline V lookup: CDR1 MGHRA, CDR2 YSYEKL. The CDR3 has 14 amino acids. J gave up 3 bases and V 5 bases, and 6 bases lay outside the gene matches. V is TRBV4-1 and J is TRBJ2-7, with 8 bases that match TRBD1. Input material: PBMCs. The receptor's source is a girl aged 2 to 10 in good health and CMV-seronegative. The DNA for the CDR3 is TGCGCCAGCAGCTTCGGGACAGGAGACTACGAGCAGTACTTC. Translated: CASSFGTGDYEQYF.